This T cell receptor (beta chain) originates from a study of blood T cell repertoires in COVID-19. Study as a whole: Whether acute or convalescent, the COVID-19 samples came from the United States, Italy and Spain.

This clone has only a few counts. Some clones are missing from TCRdb's copy, which holds only in-frame ones; the method was immunoSEQ multiplex PCR. The data hold over 300,000 clones, with approximately 83% observed a single time. This study enrolled people aged about 18 to 100 from about 26 US geographic areas. Two negative PCRs, clearance, or symptom resolution characterized the recovered Cohort 3 donors. The source material was PBMCs or T cells enriched from blood (not recorded which). This TCR was sampled from a man aged 25-40 years who had recovered from COVID-19.

The CDR3, as DNA: TGTGCCAGCTCACGATTCCCATGGGGGGGGAGCTCCTACAATGAGCAGTTCTTC. This sequence encodes CASSRFPWGGSSYNEQFF. J is TRBJ2-1 and V is TRBV18; 7 bases fit TRBD2. J gave up 0 bases and V 4 bases, and 12 bases lay outside the gene matches. The CDR3 totals 18 residues. The germline V gene has CDR1 KGHSH and CDR2 LQKENI.